The clone carrying this TCR beta chain is a singleton in its sample. Its antigen is currently unknown. This likely comes from a read error, as the CDR3 has no conserved phenylalanine or tryptophan at its end. As it was prepared, the TCRbeta library received unique molecular identifiers. TCRdb itself ran the PCR reads through MiXCR, one entry per CDR3 protein. The sample holds about 200,000 distinct CDR3 sequences; about 7% are singletons and the top ten take 4.5% to 6.5%. These data come from a study of T-cell reconstitution after alpha-beta-depleted transplantation in children. Study conclusions and caveats: Recipient T cells and thymic progenitors that survived gave rise to the high TCRbeta diversity observed at day 60 in some patients.

This TCR was sampled from a boy aged 2 to 10 with acute lymphoblastic leukemia, due to receive a stem cell transplant. The sequencing used PBMCs, collected before TCRalphabeta/CD19-depleted stem cell transplant.

This CDR3 is CASSQLDRDFYGYTY. DNA of the CDR3: TGCGCCAGCAGCCAATTGGACAGGGACTTCTATGGCTACACCTAC. The chain carries TRBV4-3 and TRBJ1-2, with 8 bases identical to TRBD1. CDR3 length: 15 amino acids. Trimming took 2 bases from V and 4 from J; bases not matched to a gene: 6. Per the germline V gene, CDR1 is LGHNA and CDR2 is YSLEER.